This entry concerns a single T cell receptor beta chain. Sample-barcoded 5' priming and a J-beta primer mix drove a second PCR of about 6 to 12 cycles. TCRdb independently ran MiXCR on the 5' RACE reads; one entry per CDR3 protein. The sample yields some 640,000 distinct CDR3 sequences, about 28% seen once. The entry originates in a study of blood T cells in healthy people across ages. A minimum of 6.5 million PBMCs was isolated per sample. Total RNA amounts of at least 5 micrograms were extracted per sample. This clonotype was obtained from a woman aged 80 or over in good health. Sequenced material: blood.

The CDR3 nucleotides read TGTGCCAGCAAAAGCGGGACCCTCCGCGGTGAAAAACTGTTTTTT. Translation gives CASKSGTLRGEKLFF. The chain couples TRBV6-5 to TRBJ1-4; D may be TRBD1 (5 bases). Between the trimmed V and J ends, which lost 7 bases and 7 bases, there was a span of 19 bases. Germline loops: CDR1 MNHEY, CDR2 SVGAGI. CDR3 size: 15 residues.